The clone carrying this T cell receptor (beta chain) was counted many times. Antigen: not known. This sample is drawn from a study of T cell repertoires in cytomegalovirus infection. At the level of the study: It can be stated that public TCR beta signatures indicated CMV infection as well as a matching HLA type.

The CDR3 spans 15 residues. CDR1 is SGHTA and CDR2 is FQGNSA in the germline V gene. The ends were cut back, 6 bases at V and 5 bases at J, with 17 bases in the middle. General study findings and limits: Dominating the ex vivo response were TCR beta clonotypes that were CMV-specific and HLA-C-restricted. Pooled public TCR beta family frequency picked out CMV carriers with the relevant HLA.

TCRdb independently ran MiXCR on the reads; one entry per CDR3 protein. The sample has 300,000 to 450,000 distinct CDR3 sequences, over 15% seen once. The chain links TRBV7-2 to TRBJ2-1; perhaps D is TRBD1 or TRBD2 (5 bases each). Sequencing input: PBMCs. This clonotype originated in a human donor in good health (CMV status not recorded). Some clones in this sample may be carry-over from other donors' samples. The CDR3 DNA sequence: TGTGCCAGCAGGCTGGGGCGGGCATCACACAATGAGCAGTTCTTC. This gives the protein CASRLGRASHNEQFF.